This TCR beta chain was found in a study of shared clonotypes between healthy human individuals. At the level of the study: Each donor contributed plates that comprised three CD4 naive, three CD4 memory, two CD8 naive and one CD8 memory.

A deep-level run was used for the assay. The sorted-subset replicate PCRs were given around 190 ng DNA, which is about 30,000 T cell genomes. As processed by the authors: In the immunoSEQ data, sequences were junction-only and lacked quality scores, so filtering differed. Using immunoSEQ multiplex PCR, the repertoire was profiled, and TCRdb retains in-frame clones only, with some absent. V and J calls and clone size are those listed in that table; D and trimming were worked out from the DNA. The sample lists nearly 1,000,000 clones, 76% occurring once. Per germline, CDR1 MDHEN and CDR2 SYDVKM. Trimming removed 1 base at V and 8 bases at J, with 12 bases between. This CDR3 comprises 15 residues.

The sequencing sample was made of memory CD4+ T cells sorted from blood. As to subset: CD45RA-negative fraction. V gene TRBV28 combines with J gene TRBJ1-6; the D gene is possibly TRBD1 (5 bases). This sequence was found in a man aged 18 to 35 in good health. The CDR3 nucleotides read TGTGCCAGCAGTTTATTTCAGGGTTGGCATTCACCCCTCCACTTT. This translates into CASSLFQGWHSPLHF.